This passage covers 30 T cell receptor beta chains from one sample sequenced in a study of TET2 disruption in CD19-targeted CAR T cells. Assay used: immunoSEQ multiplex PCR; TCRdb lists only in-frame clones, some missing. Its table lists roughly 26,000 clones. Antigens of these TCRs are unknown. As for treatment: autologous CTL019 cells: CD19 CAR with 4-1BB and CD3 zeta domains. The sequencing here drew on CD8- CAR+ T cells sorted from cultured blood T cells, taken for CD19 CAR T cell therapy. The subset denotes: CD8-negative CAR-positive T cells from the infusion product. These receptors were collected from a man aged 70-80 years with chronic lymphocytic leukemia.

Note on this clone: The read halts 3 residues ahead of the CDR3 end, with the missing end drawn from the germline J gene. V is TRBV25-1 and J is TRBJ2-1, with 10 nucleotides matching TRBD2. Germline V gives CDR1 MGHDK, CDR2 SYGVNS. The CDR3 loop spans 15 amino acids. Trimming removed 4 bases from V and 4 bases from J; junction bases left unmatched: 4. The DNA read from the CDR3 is TGTGCCAGCAGTGTAGCGGGGGGCCCATACAATGAG. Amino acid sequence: CASSVAGGPYNE. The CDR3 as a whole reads CASSVAGGPYNEQFF.

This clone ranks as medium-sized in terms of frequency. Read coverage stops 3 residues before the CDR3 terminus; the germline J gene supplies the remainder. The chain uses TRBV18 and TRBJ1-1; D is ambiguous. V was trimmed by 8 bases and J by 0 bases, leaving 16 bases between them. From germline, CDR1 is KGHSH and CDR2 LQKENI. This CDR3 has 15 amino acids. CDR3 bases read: TGTGCCAGCCTCTCGAAGCGGGAGATGAACACTGAA. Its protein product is CASLSKREMNTE. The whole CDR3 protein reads CASLSKREMNTEAFF.

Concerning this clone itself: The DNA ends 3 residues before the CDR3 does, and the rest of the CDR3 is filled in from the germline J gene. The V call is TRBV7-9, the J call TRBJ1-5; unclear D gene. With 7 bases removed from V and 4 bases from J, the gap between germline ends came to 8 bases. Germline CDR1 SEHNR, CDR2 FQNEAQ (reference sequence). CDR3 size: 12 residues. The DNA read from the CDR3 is TGTGCCAGCACCAGTACAAATCAGCCC. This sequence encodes CASTSTNQP. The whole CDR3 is CASTSTNQPQHF.

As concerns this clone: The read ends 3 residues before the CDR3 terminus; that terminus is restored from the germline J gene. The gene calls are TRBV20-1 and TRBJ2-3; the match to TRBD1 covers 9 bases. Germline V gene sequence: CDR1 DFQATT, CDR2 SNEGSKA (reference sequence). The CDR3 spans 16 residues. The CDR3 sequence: CSARPNRDRVQETQYF. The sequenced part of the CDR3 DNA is TGCAGTGCTAGACCCAACCGGGACAGGGTACAAGAGACG.

The DNA read from the CDR3 is TGTGCCAGCTCACAGACTAGCGGGTCGGAGACC. This gives the protein CASSQTSGSET. The whole CDR3 sequence reads CASSQTSGSETQYF. This sequence joins TRBV18 and TRBJ2-5; 10 bases line up with TRBD2. The CDR3 end lies 3 residues beyond the end of the read and is filled in from the germline J gene. V was pared by 4 bases and J by 5 bases, with 4 bases of the junction left unmatched. This CDR3 has 14 residues. Germline V gene lookup returns CDR1 KGHSH and CDR2 LQKENI.

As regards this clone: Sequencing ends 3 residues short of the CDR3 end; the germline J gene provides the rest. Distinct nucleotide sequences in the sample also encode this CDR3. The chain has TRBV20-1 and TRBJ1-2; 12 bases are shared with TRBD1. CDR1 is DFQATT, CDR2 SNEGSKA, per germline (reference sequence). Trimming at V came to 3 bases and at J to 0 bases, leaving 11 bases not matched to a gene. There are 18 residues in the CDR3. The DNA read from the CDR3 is TGCAGTGCTAGTGCCGGGACAGGGGGCTCGGAAGCTAACTATGGC. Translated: CSASAGTGGSEANYG. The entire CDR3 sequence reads CSASAGTGGSEANYGYTF.

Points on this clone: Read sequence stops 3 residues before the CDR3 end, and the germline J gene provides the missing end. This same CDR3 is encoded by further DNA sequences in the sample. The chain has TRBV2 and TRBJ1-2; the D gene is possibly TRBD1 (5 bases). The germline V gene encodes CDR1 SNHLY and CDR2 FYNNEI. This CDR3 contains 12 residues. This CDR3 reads CASRAQGGGYTF. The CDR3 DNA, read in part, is TGTGCCAGCAGGGCGCAGGGCGGTGGT.

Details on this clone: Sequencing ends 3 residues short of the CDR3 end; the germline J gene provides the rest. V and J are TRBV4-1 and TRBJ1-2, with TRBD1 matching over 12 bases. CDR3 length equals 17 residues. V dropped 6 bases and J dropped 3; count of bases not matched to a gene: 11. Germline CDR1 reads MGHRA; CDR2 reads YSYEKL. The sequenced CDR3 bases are TGCGCCAGCAGTCAGCCCGGGACAGGGGGCCCCTACTATGGC. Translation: CASSQPGTGGPYYG. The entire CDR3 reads CASSQPGTGGPYYGYTF.

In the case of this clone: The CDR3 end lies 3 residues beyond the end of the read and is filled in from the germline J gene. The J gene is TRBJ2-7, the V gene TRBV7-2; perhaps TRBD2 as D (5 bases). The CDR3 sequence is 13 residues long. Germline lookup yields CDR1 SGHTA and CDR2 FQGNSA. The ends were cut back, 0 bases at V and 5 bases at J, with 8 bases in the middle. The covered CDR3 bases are TGTGCCAGCAGCTTAGCGTTCGGGGACGAG. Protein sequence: CASSLAFGDE. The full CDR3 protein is CASSLAFGDEQYF.

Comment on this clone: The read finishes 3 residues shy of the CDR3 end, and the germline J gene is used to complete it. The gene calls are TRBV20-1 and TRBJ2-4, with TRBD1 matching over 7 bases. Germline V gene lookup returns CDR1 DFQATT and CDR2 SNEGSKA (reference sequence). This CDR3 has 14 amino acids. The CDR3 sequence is CSARNRGMNQPQYF. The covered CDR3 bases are TGCAGTGCTAGGAACAGGGGTATGAATCAGCCT.

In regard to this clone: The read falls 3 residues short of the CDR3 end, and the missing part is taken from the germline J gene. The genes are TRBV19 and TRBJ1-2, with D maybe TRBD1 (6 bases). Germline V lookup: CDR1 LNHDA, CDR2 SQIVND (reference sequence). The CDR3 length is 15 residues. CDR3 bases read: TGTGCCAGTACCATCGCGACAGGCTCTTCCTACGAC. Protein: CASTIATGSSYD. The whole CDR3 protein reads CASTIATGSSYDYTF.

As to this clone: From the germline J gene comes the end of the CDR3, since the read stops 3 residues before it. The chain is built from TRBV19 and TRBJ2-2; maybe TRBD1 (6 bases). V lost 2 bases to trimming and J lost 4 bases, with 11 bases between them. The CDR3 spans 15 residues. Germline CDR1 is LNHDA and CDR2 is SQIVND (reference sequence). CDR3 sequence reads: CASSIRGLGTGELFF. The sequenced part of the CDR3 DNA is TGTGCCAGTAGTATAAGGGGGTTAGGCACCGGGGAG.

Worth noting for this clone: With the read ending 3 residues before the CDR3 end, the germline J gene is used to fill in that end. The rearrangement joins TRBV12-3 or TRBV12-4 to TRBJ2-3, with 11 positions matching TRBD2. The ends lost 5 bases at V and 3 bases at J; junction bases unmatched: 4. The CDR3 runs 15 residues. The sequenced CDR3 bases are TGTGCCAGCAGTCTTAGCGGGGGGGTTACAGATACG. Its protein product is CASSLSGGVTDT. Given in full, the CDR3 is CASSLSGGVTDTQYF.

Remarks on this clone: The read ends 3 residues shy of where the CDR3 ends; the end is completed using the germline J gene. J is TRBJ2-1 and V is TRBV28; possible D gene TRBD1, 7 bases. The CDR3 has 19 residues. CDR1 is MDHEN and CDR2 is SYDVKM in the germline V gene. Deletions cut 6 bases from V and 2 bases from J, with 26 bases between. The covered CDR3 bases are TGTGCCAGCAGGGGGGGACAGAAGACCCTCTTGAGCCCCTACAATGAG. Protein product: CASRGGQKTLLSPYNE. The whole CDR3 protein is CASRGGQKTLLSPYNEQFF.

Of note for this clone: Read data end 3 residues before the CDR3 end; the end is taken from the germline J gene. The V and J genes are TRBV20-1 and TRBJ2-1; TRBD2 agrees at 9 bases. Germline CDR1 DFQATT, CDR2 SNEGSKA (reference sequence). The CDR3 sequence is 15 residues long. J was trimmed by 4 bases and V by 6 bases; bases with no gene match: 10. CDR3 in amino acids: CSAPGLAVRYNEQFF. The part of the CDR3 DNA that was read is TGCAGTGCACCGGGACTAGCTGTTCGGTACAATGAG.

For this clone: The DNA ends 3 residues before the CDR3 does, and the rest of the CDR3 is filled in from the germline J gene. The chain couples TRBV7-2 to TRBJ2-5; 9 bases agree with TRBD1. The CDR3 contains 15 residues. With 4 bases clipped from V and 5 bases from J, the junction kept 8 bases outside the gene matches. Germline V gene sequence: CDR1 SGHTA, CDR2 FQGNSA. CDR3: CASSSGQGKEETQYF. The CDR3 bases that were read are TGTGCCAGCAGCTCCGGACAGGGGAAAGAGGAGACC.

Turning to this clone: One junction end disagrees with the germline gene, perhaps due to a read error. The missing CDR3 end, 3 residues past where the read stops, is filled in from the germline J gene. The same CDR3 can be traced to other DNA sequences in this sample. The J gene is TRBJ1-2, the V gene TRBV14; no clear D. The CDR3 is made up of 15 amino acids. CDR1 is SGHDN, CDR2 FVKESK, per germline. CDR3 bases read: TGTGCCAGCAGCCCCAAGCCGGTCAGACTCTATGGT. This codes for CASSPKPVRLYG. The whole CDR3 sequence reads CASSPKPVRLYGYTF.

The CDR3 protein is CASSLLSPFRQYRNTGELFF. Incomplete CDR3 DNA: TGTGCCAGCAGCCTGCTAAGCCCATTCCGACAGTACAGGAACACCGGGGAG. The rearrangement joins TRBV4-2 to TRBJ2-2; possibly TRBD1 for D (5 bases). The sequenced fragment ends 3 residues before the CDR3 boundary, so the rest is inferred from the germline J gene. CDR3 size: 20 residues. From germline, CDR1 is LGHNA and CDR2 YNFKEQ. The germline V and J ends were trimmed by 4 bases and 1 base, with 25 bases remaining between them.

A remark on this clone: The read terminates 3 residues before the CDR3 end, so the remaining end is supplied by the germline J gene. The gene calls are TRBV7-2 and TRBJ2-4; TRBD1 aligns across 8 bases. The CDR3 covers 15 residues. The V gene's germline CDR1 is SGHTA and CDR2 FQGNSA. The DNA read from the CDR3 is TGTGCCAGCAGCTTACGCTGGGACAGGCAAGAGACT. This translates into CASSLRWDRQET. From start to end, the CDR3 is CASSLRWDRQETQYF.

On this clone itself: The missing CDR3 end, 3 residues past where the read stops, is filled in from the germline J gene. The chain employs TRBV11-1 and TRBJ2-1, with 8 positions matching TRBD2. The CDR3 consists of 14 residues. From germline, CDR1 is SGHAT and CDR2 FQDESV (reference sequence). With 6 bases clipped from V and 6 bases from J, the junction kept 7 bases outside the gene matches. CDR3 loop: CASRPGGIGNEQFF. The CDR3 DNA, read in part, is TGTGCCAGCAGGCCGGGGGGGATCGGCAATGAG. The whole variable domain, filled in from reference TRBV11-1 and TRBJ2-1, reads EAEVAQSPRYKITEKSQAVAFWCDPISGHATLYWYRQILGQGPELLVQFQDESVVDDSQLPKDRFSAERLKGVDSTLKIQPAELGDSAMYLCASRPGGIGNEQFFGPGTRLTVL.

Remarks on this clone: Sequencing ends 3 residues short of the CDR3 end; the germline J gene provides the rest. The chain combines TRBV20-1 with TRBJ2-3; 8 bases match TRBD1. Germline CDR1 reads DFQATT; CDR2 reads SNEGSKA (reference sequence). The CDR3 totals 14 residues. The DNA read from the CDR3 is TGCAGTGCTAGAGGGACAGGGTCCGGGGAGACG. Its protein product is CSARGTGSGET. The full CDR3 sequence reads CSARGTGSGETQYF.

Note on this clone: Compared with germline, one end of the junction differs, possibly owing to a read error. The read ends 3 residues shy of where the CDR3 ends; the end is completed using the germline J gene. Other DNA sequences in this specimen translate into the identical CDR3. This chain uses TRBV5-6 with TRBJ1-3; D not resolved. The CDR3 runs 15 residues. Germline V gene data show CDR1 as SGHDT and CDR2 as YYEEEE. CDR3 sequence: CASSLRLYSGNTIYF. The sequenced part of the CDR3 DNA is TGTGCCAGCAGCCTAAGACTGTACTCTGGAAACACT.

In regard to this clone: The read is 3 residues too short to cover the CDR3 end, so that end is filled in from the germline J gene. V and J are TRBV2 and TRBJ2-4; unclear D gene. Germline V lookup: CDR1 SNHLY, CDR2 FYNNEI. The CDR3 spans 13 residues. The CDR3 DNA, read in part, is TGTGCCAGCACGATCGACAAAGGCTATGGT. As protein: CASTIDKGYG. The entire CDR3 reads CASTIDKGYGQYF.

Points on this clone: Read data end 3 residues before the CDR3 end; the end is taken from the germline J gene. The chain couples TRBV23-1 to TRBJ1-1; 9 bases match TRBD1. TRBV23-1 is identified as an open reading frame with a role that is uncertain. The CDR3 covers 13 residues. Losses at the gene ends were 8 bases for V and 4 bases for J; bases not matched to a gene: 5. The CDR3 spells CASGGTGSTEAFF. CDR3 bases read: TGCGCCAGCGGGGGGACAGGGAGCACTGAA.

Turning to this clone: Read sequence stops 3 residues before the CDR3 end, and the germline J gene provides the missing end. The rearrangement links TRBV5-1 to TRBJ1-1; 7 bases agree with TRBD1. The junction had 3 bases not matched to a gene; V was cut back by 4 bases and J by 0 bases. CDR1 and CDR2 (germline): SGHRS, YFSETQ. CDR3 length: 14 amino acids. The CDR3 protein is CASSPGQMNTEAFF. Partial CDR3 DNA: TGCGCCAGCAGCCCGGGACAGATGAACACTGAA. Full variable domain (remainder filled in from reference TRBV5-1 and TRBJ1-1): KAGVTQTPRYLIKTRGQQVTLSCSPISGHRSVSWYQQTPGQGLQFLFEYFSETQRNKGNFPGRFSGRQFSNSRSEMNVSTLELGDSALYLCASSPGQMNTEAFFGQGTRLTVV.

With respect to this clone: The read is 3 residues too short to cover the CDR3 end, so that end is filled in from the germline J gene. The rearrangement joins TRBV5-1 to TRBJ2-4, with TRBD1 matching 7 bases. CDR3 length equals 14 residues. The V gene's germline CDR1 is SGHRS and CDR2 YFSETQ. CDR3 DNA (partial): TGCGCCAGCAGCCCGGGACAGAACCAAGAGACT. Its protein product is CASSPGQNQET. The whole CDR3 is CASSPGQNQETQYF. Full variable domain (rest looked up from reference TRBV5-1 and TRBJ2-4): KAGVTQTPRYLIKTRGQQVTLSCSPISGHRSVSWYQQTPGQGLQFLFEYFSETQRNKGNFPGRFSGRQFSNSRSEMNVSTLELGDSALYLCASSPGQNQETQYFGAGTRLSVL.

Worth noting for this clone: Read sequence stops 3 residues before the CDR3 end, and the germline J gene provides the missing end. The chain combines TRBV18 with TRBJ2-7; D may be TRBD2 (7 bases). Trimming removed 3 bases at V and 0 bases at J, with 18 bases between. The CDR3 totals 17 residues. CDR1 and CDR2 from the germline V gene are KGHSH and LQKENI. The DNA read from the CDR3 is TGTGCCAGCTCACCGCCCCAGGGGAGGGCCTTCTCCTACGAG. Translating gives CASSPPQGRAFSYE. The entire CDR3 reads CASSPPQGRAFSYEQYF.

CDR3: CASSYPSGVNQPAFF. CDR3 bases read: TGTGCCAGCAGTTACCCATCAGGGGTTAATCAGCCC. The V call is TRBV6-2 or TRBV6-3, the J call TRBJ1-1; D may be TRBD1 (6 bases). The read falls 3 residues short of the CDR3 end, and the missing part is taken from the germline J gene. The CDR3 runs to 15 residues. Germline V CDR1 and CDR2: MNHEY, SVGEGT.

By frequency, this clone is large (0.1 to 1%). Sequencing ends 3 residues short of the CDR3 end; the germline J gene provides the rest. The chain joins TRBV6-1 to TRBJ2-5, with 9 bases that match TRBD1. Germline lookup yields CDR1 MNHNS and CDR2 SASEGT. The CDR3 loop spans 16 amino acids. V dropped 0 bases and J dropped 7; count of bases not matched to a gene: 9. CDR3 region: CASSEALRTGDGTQYF. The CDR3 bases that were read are TGTGCCAGCAGTGAAGCGCTTCGGACAGGGGATGGGACC.

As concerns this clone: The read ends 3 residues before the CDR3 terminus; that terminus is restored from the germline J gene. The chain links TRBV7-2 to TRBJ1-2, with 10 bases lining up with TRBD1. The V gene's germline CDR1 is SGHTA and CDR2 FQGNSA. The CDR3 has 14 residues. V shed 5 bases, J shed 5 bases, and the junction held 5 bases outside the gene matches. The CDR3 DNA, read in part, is TGTGCCAGCAGCACAGGACAGGGGGGGTATGGC. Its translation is CASSTGQGGYG. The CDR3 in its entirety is CASSTGQGGYGYTF.